Presented here are 20 T cell receptor beta chains from one specimen sequenced in a study of PD-L1 blockade in urothelial cancer. The method was immunoSEQ multiplex PCR; TCRdb's version includes in-frame clones alone and lacks a portion of them. Here the sample spans 35,000 or so clones, around 33% being singletons. Sequencing was performed on tumor tissue, taken before atezolizumab (anti-PD-L1) treatment. The receptors were gathered from a man aged 60-69 years with urothelial cancer.

V is TRBV9 and J is TRBJ2-2, with 9 bases matching TRBD1. Germline lookup yields CDR1 SGDLS and CDR2 YYNGEE. The CDR3 covers 15 residues. J gave up 6 bases and V 3 bases, and 6 bases lay outside the gene matches. The CDR3, as DNA: TGTGCCAGCAGCGCAACAGGGGGCGCGGCCGGGGAGCTGTTTTTT. This codes for CASSATGGAAGELFF.

This clone was seen a few times. The chain employs TRBV4-2 and TRBJ2-1; weak D call: TRBD2 (6 bases). V lost 5 bases to trimming and J lost 1 base, with 9 bases between them. Germline V gene sequence: CDR1 LGHNA, CDR2 YNFKEQ. CDR3 length: 14 residues. The CDR3 DNA reads as TGTGCCAGCAGCGAGGAGGGGTCCTACAATGAGCAGTTCTTC. Residues: CASSEEGSYNEQFF.

This clone was counted only a few times. The rearrangement links TRBV6-8 to TRBJ1-1, with TRBD1 matching over 8 bases. V lost 6 bases and J lost 8; bases outside the gene matches: 5. The CDR3 contains 12 residues. Germline V lookup: CDR1 MNHGY, CDR2 SAAAGT. The CDR3 spells CASSGQGREAFF. CDR3 DNA: TGTGCCAGCAGCGGACAGGGAAGAGAAGCTTTCTTT.

This sequence joins TRBV1 and TRBJ1-1. TRBV1 is shown as a pseudogene. The CDR3 has 18 amino acids. The CDR3 is CASTQSGGRGFVNTEAFF. The CDR3 DNA reads TGCGCCAGTACTCAAAGCGGGGGCAGGGGGTTCGTGAACACTGAAGCTTTCTTT.

In this sample, this clone turned up a few times. CDR3 region: CASRGGQGETQYF. The CDR3 DNA reads TGTGCCAGCAGGGGGGGACAGGGAGAGACCCAGTACTTC. The chain couples TRBV6-8 to TRBJ2-5, with 9 positions matching TRBD1. V lost 6 bases and J lost 4; bases outside the gene matches: 3. Germline-derived CDR1 and CDR2 are MNHGY and SAAAGT. The length of the CDR3 is 13 residues.

The chain has TRBV30 and TRBJ1-2; D is unresolved. The CDR3 runs to 11 residues. Germline V gene sequence: CDR1 GTSNPN, CDR2 SVGIG (reference sequence). With 3 bases removed from V and 7 bases from J, the gap between germline ends came to 9 bases. In nucleotides, the CDR3 is TGTGCCTGGAGGCAAGCGCTTGGCTACACCTTC. This translates into CAWRQALGYTF.

The J gene is TRBJ2-7, the V gene TRBV12-5; the D is unclear. This CDR3 region has 13 residues. Germline V gene data show CDR1 as LGHNT and CDR2 as FRNRAP. In DNA form, the CDR3 reads TGTGCCAGCACCAGAAGTAGGGAAGCTCAGCAGTACTTC. Its translation: CASTRSREAQQYF.

This chain links TRBV6-8 with TRBJ1-2, with 9 bases aligning to TRBD1. This CDR3 spans 14 amino acids. The junction had 4 bases not matched to a gene; V was cut back by 4 bases and J by 4 bases. Germline-derived CDR1 and CDR2 are MNHGY and SAAAGT. The CDR3 DNA reads TGTGCCAGCAGTTCTCGGGGACAGGGCTATGGCTACACCTTC. It codes for CASSSRGQGYGYTF.

To note about this clone: Other nucleotide sequences from this sample produce the same CDR3. The chain has TRBV29-1 and TRBJ2-3; 10 bases map to TRBD2. V lost 3 bases to trimming and J lost 2 bases; unmatched junction nucleotides: 8. The germline CDR1 and CDR2 sequences are SQVTM and ANQGSEA. The CDR3 covers 16 residues. The CDR3 region is CSVDGLAGDSTDTQYF. The CDR3 DNA follows: TGCAGCGTTGACGGGCTAGCGGGAGACTCCACAGATACGCAGTATTTT.

The rearrangement joins TRBV5-1 to TRBJ1-4; the D gene is possibly TRBD1 (5 bases). The CDR3 extends over 14 amino acids. Deletions cut 0 bases from V and 8 bases from J, with 11 bases between. Germline lookup yields CDR1 SGHRS and CDR2 YFSETQ. The CDR3 coding sequence is TGCGCCAGCAGCTTGGGGCAGGGAAAGGAAAAACTGTTTTTT. Its translation is CASSLGQGKEKLFF.

This rearrangement joins TRBV7-5 to TRBJ1-5. TRBV7-5 has pseudogene status. The CDR3 is made up of 15 amino acids. The CDR3 loop reads CASSQSGVSNQPQHF. The CDR3 DNA reads as TGTGCCAGCAGCCAATCGGGGGTTAGCAATCAGCCCCAGCATTTT.

This clone was seen only a few times. The V gene is TRBV19, the J gene TRBJ1-1, with D possibly being TRBD1 (6 bases). From germline, CDR1 is LNHDA and CDR2 SQIVND (reference sequence). CDR3 length: 17 amino acids. V shed 6 bases and J shed 0 bases, with 20 bases lying between them. CDR3 in DNA: TGTGCCAGTAGCCCCAACAGGGCGGGAGAGATGAACACTGAAGCTTTCTTT. Translation gives CASSPNRAGEMNTEAFF. The full variable domain, rest sourced from reference TRBV19 and TRBJ1-1, is DGGITQSPKYLFRKEGQNVTLSCEQNLNHDAMYWYRQDPGQGLRLIYYSQIVNDFQKGDIAEGYSVSREKKESFPLTVTSAQKNPTAFYLCASSPNRAGEMNTEAFFGQGTRLTVV.

This clone has more than one count but fewer than ten. V and J are TRBV11-3 and TRBJ1-5, with 9 bases fitting TRBD1. Trimming cost V 4 bases and J 6 bases; bases outside gene matches: 7. The CDR3 extends over 15 amino acids. Germline V CDR1 and CDR2: SGHNT, YENEEA. The CDR3, as DNA: TGTGCCAGCAGCTCCTTTGGGACAGGGCTTCAGCCCCAGCATTTT. Amino acid sequence: CASSSFGTGLQPQHF.

The V gene is TRBV9, the J gene TRBJ1-2, with a tentative D call TRBD1 (5 bases). Germline V gives CDR1 SGDLS, CDR2 YYNGEE. The CDR3 is 13 residues long. V lost 3 bases and J lost 6, with 12 bases in between. CDR3 sequence reads: CASSAGTGHGYTF. The CDR3, as DNA: TGTGCCAGCAGCGCCGGGACGGGTCATGGCTACACCTTC. Using reference TRBV9 and TRBJ1-2 for the parts outside the CDR3, the full variable domain is DSGVTQTPKHLITATGQRVTLRCSPRSGDLSVYWYQQSLDQGLQFLIQYYNGEERAKGNILERFSAQQFPDLHSELNLSSLELGDSALYFCASSAGTGHGYTFGSGTRLTVV.

This clone has ten or more counts. The rearrangement joins TRBV9 to TRBJ2-5, with 7 bases aligning to TRBD2. The germline CDR1 and CDR2 sequences are SGDLS and YYNGEE. The CDR3 contains 17 residues. After removal of 3 bases from V and 0 bases from J, the junction contained 11 bases not matched to a gene. CDR3 nucleotides: TGTGCCAGCAGCGCTTCCGGGGCTAGCGGTAACCAAGAGACCCAGTACTTC. It codes for CASSASGASGNQETQYF.

This clone was found a few times. The chain is built from TRBV6-8 and TRBJ1-1; D perhaps matches TRBD1 (6 bases). Trimming removed 6 bases at V and 4 bases at J, with 21 bases between. The CDR3 has 16 residues. CDR1 and CDR2 from the germline V gene are MNHGY and SAAAGT. The DNA of the CDR3 is TGTGCCAGCAGCTCCGGGGCAGGGGCGCAAGGCACTGAAGCTTTCTTT. Amino acid sequence: CASSSGAGAQGTEAFF.

This clone was observed a handful of times. This rearrangement joins TRBV6-4 to TRBJ2-3, with D possibly being TRBD2 (5 bases). Trimming cost V 3 bases and J 1 base, with 14 bases left between them. Per germline, CDR1 MRHNA and CDR2 SNTAGT. The CDR3 extends over 16 amino acids. The DNA for the CDR3 is TGTGCCAGCAGTGAAGCGAGGGCACCTCGCACAGATACGCAGTATTTT. It codes for CASSEARAPRTDTQYF.

This clone was counted at least ten times. Read sequence stops 1 residue before the CDR3 end, and the germline J gene provides the missing end. The rearrangement joins TRBV10-3 to TRBJ2-1, with D possibly called TRBD1 or TRBD2 (6 bases each). Germline V lookup: CDR1 ENHRY, CDR2 SYGVKD. Trimming removed 0 bases from V and 2 bases from J, with 8 bases in between. This CDR3 has 15 residues. Partial CDR3 DNA: TGTGCCATCAGTGAGTCGAGGGGGGCCTACAATGAGCAGTTC. This gives the protein CAISESRGAYNEQF. The whole CDR3 sequence reads CAISESRGAYNEQFF.

This chain uses TRBV19 with TRBJ2-7; TRBD2 matches 10 bases. Germline CDR1 is LNHDA and CDR2 is SQIVND (reference sequence). The CDR3 has 14 amino acids. V shed 3 bases, J shed 6 bases, and the junction held 5 bases outside the gene matches. CDR3 amino acids: CASSISAGGLEQYF. DNA for the CDR3: TGTGCCAGTAGTATCTCAGCGGGGGGGCTCGAGCAGTACTTC.

This rearrangement joins TRBV19 to TRBJ2-1; 8 bases map to TRBD2. V gave up 0 bases and J gave up 15 bases; unmatched junction bases: 4. The CDR3 is made up of 12 amino acids. Germline lookup yields CDR1 LNHDA and CDR2 SQIVND (reference sequence). The DNA of the CDR3 is TGTGCCAGTAGTATAGAAGGCGGGAGGTGGTTCTTC. Protein: CASSIEGGRWFF.